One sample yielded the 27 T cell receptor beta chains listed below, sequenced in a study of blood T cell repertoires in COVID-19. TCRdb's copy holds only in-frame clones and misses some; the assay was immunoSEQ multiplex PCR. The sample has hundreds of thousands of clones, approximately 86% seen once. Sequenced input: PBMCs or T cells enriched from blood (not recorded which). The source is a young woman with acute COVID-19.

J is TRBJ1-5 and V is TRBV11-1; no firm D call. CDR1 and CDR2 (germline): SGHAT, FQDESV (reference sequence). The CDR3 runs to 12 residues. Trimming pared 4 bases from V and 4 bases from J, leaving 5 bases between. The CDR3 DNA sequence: TGTGCCAGCAGCTCTCCTAATCAGCCCCAGCATTTT. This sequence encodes CASSSPNQPQHF.

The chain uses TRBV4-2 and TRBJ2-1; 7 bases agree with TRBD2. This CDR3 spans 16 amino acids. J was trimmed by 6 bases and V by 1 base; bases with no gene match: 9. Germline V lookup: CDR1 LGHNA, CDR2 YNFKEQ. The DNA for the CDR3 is TGTGCCAGCAGCCAAGCTACTAGGGAGGGTATCAATGAGCAGTTCTTC. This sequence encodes CASSQATREGINEQFF.

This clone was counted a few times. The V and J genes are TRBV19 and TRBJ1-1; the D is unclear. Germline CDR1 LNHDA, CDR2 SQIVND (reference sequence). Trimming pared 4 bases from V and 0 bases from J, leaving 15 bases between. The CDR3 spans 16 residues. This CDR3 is CASSNLTLIMNTEAFF. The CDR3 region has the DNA TGTGCCAGTAGTAACCTAACCTTGATTATGAACACTGAAGCTTTCTTT.

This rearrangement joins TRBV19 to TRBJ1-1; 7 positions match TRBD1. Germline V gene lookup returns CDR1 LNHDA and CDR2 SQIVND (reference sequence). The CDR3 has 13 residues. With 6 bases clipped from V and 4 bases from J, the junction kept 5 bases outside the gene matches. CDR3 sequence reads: CASSRQGRTEAFF. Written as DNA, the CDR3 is TGTGCCAGTAGCCGACAGGGCCGCACTGAAGCTTTCTTT.

The CDR3 loop is CASTLGTGVTGELFF. The CDR3 DNA follows: TGTGCCAGCACCTTGGGTACGGGGGTGACCGGGGAGCTGTTTTTT. V and J are TRBV13 and TRBJ2-2; D is possibly TRBD2 (6 bases). The CDR3 loop spans 15 amino acids. Germline V lookup: CDR1 PRHDT, CDR2 FYEKMQ (reference sequence). The V gene lost 7 bases and the J gene lost 5 bases, with 17 bases spanning the gap.

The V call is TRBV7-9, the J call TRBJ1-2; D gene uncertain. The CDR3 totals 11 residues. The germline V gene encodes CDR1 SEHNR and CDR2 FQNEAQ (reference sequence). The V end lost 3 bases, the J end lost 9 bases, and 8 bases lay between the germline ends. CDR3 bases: TGTGCCAGCAGCTTGAGGGATAGCTACACCTTC. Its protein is CASSLRDSYTF.

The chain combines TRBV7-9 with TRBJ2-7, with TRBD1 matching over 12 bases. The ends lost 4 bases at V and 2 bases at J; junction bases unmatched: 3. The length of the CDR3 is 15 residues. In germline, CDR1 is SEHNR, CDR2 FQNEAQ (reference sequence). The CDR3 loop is CASSWDRGLTYEQYF. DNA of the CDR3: TGTGCCAGCAGCTGGGACAGGGGGCTCACCTACGAGCAGTACTTC.

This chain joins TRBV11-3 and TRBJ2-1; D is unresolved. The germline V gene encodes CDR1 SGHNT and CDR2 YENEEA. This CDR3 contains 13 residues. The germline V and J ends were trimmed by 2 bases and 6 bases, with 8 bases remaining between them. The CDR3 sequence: CASSLNSVNEQFF. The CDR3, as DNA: TGTGCCAGCAGCTTAAATTCGGTCAATGAGCAGTTCTTC.

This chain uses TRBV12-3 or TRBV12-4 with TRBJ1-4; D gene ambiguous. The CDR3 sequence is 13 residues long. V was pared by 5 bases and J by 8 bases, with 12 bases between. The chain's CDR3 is CASSPHGYEKLFF. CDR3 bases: TGTGCCAGCAGTCCCCACGGTTACGAAAAACTGTTTTTT.

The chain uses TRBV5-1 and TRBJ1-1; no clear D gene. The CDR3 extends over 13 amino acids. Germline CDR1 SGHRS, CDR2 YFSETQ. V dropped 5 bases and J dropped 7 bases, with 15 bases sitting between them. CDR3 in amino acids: CASRVRVRSEAFF. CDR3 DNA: TGCGCCAGCAGGGTCCGGGTTCGGAGTGAAGCTTTCTTT.

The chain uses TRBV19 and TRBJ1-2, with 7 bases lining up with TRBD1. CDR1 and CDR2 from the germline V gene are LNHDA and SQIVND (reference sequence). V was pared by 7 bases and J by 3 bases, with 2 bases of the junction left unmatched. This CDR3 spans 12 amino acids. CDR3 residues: CASTDRYYGYTF. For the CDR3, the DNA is TGTGCCAGTACGGACAGGTACTATGGCTACACCTTC. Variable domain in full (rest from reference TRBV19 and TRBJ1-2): DGGITQSPKYLFRKEGQNVTLSCEQNLNHDAMYWYRQDPGQGLRLIYYSQIVNDFQKGDIAEGYSVSREKKESFPLTVTSAQKNPTAFYLCASTDRYYGYTFGSGTRLTVV.

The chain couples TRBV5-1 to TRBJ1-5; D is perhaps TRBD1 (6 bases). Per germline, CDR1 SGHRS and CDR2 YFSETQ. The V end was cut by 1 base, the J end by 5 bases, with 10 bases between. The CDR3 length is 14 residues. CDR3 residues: CASSLWSGDQPQHF. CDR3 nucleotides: TGCGCCAGCAGCTTGTGGTCAGGGGATCAGCCCCAGCATTTT. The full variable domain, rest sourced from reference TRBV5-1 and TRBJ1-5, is KAGVTQTPRYLIKTRGQQVTLSCSPISGHRSVSWYQQTPGQGLQFLFEYFSETQRNKGNFPGRFSGRQFSNSRSEMNVSTLELGDSALYLCASSLWSGDQPQHFGDGTRLSIL.

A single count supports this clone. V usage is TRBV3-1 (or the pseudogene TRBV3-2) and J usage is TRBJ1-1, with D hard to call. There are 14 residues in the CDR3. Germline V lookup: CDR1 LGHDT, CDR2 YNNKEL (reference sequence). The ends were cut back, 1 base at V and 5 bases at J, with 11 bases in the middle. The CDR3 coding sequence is TGTGCCAGCAGCCAAGGTTATGGAGGGACTGAAGCTTTCTTT. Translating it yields CASSQGYGGTEAFF.

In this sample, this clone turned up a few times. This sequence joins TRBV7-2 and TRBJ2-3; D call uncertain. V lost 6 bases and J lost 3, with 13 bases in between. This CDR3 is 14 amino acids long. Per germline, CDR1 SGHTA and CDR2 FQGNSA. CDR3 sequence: CASRPSSRTDTQYF. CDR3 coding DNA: TGTGCCAGCAGGCCCTCCTCGAGGACAGATACGCAGTATTTT.

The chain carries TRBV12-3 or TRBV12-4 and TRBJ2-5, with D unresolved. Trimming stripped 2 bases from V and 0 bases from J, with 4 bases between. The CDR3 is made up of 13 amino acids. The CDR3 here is CASSLQDQETQYF. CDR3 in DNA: TGTGCCAGCAGTTTACAGGACCAAGAGACCCAGTACTTC.

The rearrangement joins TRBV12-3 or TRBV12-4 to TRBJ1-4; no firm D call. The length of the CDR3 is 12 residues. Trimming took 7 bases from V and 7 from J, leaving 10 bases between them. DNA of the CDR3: TGTGCCAGCACCCCAACAAGTGAAAAACTGTTTTTT. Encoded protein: CASTPTSEKLFF.

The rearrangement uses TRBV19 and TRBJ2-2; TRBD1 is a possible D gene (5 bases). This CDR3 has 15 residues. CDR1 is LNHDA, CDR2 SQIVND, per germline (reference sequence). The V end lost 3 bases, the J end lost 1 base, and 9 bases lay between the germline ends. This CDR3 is CASSIQDKNTGELFF. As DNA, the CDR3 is TGTGCCAGTAGTATCCAGGACAAGAACACCGGGGAGCTGTTTTTT. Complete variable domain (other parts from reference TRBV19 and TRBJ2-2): DGGITQSPKYLFRKEGQNVTLSCEQNLNHDAMYWYRQDPGQGLRLIYYSQIVNDFQKGDIAEGYSVSREKKESFPLTVTSAQKNPTAFYLCASSIQDKNTGELFFGEGSRLTVL.

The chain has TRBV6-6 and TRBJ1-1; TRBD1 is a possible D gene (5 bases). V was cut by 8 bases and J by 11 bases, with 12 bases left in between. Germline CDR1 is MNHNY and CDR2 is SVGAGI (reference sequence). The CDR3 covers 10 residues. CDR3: CASRLGGAFF. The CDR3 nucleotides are TGTGCCAGCCGTTTGGGGGGGGCTTTCTTT.

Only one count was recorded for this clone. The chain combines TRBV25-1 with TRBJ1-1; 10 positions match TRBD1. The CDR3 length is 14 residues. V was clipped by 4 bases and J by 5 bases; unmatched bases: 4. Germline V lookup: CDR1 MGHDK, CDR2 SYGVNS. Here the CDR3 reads CASSAWTGGTEAFF. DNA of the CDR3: TGTGCCAGCAGTGCCTGGACAGGGGGGACTGAAGCTTTCTTT.

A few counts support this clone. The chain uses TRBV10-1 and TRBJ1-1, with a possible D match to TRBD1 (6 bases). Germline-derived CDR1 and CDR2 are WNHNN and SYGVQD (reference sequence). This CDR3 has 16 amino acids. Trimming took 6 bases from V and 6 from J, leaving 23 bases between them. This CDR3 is CASSNTGAPGGAEAFF. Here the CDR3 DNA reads TGCGCCAGCAGCAATACGGGGGCCCCGGGGGGGGCTGAAGCTTTCTTT.

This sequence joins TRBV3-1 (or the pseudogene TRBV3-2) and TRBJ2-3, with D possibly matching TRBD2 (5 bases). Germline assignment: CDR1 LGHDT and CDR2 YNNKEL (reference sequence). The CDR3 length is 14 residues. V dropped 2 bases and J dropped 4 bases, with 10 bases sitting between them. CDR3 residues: CASSQRGRPDTQYF. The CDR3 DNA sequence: TGTGCCAGCAGCCAACGGGGTCGCCCAGATACGCAGTATTTT.

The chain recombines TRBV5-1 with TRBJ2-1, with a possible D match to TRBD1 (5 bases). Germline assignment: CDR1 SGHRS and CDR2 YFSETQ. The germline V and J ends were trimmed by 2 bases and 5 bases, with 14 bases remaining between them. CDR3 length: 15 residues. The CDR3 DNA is TGCGCCAGCAGCTTTGACAGTGATTACAACAATGAGCAGTTCTTC. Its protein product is CASSFDSDYNNEQFF.

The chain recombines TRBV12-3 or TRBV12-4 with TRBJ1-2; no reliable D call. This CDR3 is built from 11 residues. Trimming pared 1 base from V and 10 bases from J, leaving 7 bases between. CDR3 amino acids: CASSLEGVYTF. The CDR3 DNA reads TGTGCCAGCAGTTTAGAGGGAGTCTACACCTTC.

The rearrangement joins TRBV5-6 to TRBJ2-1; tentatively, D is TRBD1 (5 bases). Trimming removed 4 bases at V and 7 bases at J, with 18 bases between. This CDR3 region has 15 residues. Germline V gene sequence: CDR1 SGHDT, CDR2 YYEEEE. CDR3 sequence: CASSPVQDSRNEQFF. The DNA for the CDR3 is TGTGCCAGCAGCCCGGTACAAGACAGTCGGAATGAGCAGTTCTTC.

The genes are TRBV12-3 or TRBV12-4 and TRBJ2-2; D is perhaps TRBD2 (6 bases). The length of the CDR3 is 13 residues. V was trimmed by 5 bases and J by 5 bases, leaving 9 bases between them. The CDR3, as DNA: TGTGCCAGCAGTCCCCTAGCGACCGGGGAGCTGTTTTTT. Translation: CASSPLATGELFF.

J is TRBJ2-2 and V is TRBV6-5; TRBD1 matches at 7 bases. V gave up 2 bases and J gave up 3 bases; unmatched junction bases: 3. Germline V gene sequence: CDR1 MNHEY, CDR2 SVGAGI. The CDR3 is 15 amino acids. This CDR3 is CASSYQGGDTGELFF. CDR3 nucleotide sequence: TGTGCCAGCAGTTACCAAGGGGGCGACACCGGGGAGCTGTTTTTT.

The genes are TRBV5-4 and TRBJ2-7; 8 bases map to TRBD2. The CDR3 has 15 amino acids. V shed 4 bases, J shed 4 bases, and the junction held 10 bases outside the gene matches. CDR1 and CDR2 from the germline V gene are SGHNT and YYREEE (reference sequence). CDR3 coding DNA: TGTGCCAGCAGCAGACAGACGGGACTAGAATACGAGCAGTACTTC. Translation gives CASSRQTGLEYEQYF.